This note documents a single TCR beta chain sequence. The sample originates from a study of OX40 agonist ivuxolimab in advanced cancers. Blood sampling was done at baseline, cycle 4 day 1, and cycle 7 day 1. Germline CDR1 reads SGHRS; CDR2 reads YFSETQ. J gave up 12 bases and V 4 bases, and 17 bases lay outside the gene matches. The CDR3 spans 17 residues. Assay used: immunoSEQ multiplex PCR; TCRdb lists only in-frame clones, some missing. The sample lists about 79,000 clones, about 90% occurring once. The V and J genes are TRBV5-1 and TRBJ2-1, with TRBD1 matching 12 bases. The sequence came from an adult with an advanced solid tumor such as melanoma, head and neck, liver or kidney cancer. The sample consisted of CD4+ or CD8+ T cells sorted from blood, taken in a trial of the OX40 agonist ivuxolimab. Written as DNA, the CDR3 is TGCGCCAGCAGCCCCCAGCCGGGACAGGGGGCAATTAGGGGGCAGTTCTTC. Translating gives CASSPQPGQGAIRGQFF.